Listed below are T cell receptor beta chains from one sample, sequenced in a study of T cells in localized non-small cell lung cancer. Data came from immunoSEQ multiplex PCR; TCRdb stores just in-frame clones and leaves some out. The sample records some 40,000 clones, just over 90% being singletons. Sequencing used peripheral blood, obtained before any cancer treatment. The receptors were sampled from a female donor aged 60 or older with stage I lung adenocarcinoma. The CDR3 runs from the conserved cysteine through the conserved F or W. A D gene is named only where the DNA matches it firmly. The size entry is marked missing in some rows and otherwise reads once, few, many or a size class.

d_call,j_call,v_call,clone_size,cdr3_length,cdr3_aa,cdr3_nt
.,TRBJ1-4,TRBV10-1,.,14,CASSVNSGTGKLFF,TGCGCCAGCAGTGTGAATTCCGGGACGGGGAAACTGTTTTTT
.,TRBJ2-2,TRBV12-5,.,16,CASGGVGAPNTGELFF,TGTGCTAGTGGCGGGGTCGGAGCCCCGAACACCGGGGAGCTGTTTTTT
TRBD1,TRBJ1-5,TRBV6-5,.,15,CASSPGDRGYQPQHF,TGTGCCAGCAGTCCCGGGGACAGGGGTTATCAGCCCCAGCATTTT
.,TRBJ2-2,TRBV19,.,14,CASRLGAGAGELFF,TGTGCCAGTAGGTTGGGGGCAGGGGCCGGGGAGCTGTTTTTT
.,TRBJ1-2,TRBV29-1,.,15,CSVEAAGALNYGYTF,TGCAGCGTTGAGGCTGCAGGGGCATTAAACTATGGCTACACCTTC
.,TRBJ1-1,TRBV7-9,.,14,CASSLNPQRSEAFF,TGTGCCAGCAGCCTAAATCCCCAACGGAGTGAAGCTTTCTTT
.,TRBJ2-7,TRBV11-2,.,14,CASSQDTRSYEQYF,TGTGCCAGCAGCCAGGACACCCGGAGCTACGAGCAGTACTTC
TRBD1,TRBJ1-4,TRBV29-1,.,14,CSVGQAGGNEKLFF,TGCAGCGTCGGACAGGCAGGGGGTAATGAAAAACTGTTTTTT
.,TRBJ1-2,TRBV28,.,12,CASSLKGHGYTF,TGTGCCAGCAGTTTAAAGGGACATGGCTACACCTTC
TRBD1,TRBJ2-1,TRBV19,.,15,CASSQIRDRGNEQFF,TGTGCCAGTAGTCAGATCCGGGACAGGGGCAATGAGCAGTTCTTC
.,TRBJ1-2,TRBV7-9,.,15,CASSLSDGGNYGYTF,TGTGCCAGCAGCTTATCGGACGGGGGAAACTATGGCTACACCTTC
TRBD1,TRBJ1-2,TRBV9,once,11,CASSGTGGDTF,TGTGCCAGCAGCGGGACAGGGGGAGACACCTTC
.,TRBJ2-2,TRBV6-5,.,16,CASSYSRPRNTGELFF,TGTGCCAGCAGTTACTCCCGGCCTAGGAACACCGGGGAGCTGTTTTTT
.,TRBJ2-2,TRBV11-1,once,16,CASSPAQGSGTGELFF,TGTGCCAGCAGCCCAGCACAGGGTTCGGGCACCGGGGAGCTGTTTTTT